Each of the 20 T cell receptor beta chains below was sequenced from the same sample in a study of blood T cell repertoires in COVID-19. Sequencing was performed with immunoSEQ multiplex PCR; in TCRdb, only in-frame clones are kept and a portion is missing. The sample has about 190,000 clones, 84% seen once. The sequenced sample consisted of PBMCs or T cells enriched from blood (not recorded which). The receptors stem from a woman in her 30s who had been exposed to COVID-19.

The V call is TRBV7-8, the J call TRBJ1-2; 9 nucleotides line up with TRBD1. Germline CDR1 and CDR2: SGHVS and FQNEAQ. This CDR3 region has 14 residues. V lost 5 bases, J lost 4 bases, and 5 bases stayed unmatched. The CDR3 DNA sequence: TGTGCCAGCAGCGTTGACAGGGGGGGCTATGGCTACACCTTC. Protein sequence: CASSVDRGGYGYTF.

This rearrangement joins TRBV2 to TRBJ2-7; TRBD1 agrees at 11 bases. The germline V gene has CDR1 SNHLY and CDR2 FYNNEI. CDR3 length: 14 amino acids. The V and J ends lost 6 bases and 4 bases, in that order; junction bases with no gene match: 5. This CDR3 is CASSTDRGLYEQYF. CDR3 in DNA: TGTGCCAGCAGCACGGACAGGGGGCTGTACGAGCAGTACTTC.

The V call is TRBV6-5, the J call TRBJ2-1, with 8 bases aligning to TRBD2. This CDR3 is built from 14 residues. The junction had 9 bases not matched to a gene; V was cut back by 7 bases and J by 7 bases. The germline CDR1 and CDR2 sequences are MNHEY and SVGAGI. CDR3: CASKPGGGWNEQFF. CDR3 bases: TGTGCCAGCAAGCCCGGGGGGGGTTGGAATGAGCAGTTCTTC.

The V call is TRBV11-2, the J call TRBJ2-2; TRBD1 might be the D (5 bases). In germline, CDR1 is SGHAT, CDR2 FQNNGV. The CDR3 spans 14 residues. Trimming removed 8 bases from V and 8 bases from J, with 18 bases in between. The CDR3 DNA sequence: TGTGCCAGCTCCTTGGCAGGGCGGTTAGGGGAGCTGTTTTTT. This sequence encodes CASSLAGRLGELFF.

This chain links TRBV5-4 with TRBJ1-5, with D possibly matching TRBD1 (6 bases). CDR3 length: 15 amino acids. V was trimmed by 1 base and J by 4 bases, leaving 12 bases between them. Germline values: CDR1 SGHNT, CDR2 YYREEE (reference sequence). CDR3 bases: TGTGCCAGCAGCTTGTACCAGGGGTGGAATCAGCCCCAGCATTTT. Residues: CASSLYQGWNQPQHF.

This rearrangement joins TRBV7-6 to TRBJ2-3; 8 bases are shared with TRBD2. This CDR3 comprises 18 residues. Germline V gives CDR1 SGHVS, CDR2 FNYEAQ. V gave up 5 bases and J gave up 8 bases; unmatched junction bases: 21. CDR3 in amino acids: CASSAIWLAGPRPGTQYF. Written as DNA, the CDR3 is TGTGCCAGCAGCGCGATATGGCTAGCGGGCCCGAGGCCGGGTACGCAGTATTTT.

The rearrangement joins TRBV19 to TRBJ1-3; 7 bases fit TRBD1. The CDR3 extends over 17 amino acids. V lost 1 base to trimming and J lost 2 bases; unmatched junction nucleotides: 8. Germline loops: CDR1 LNHDA, CDR2 SQIVND (reference sequence). This CDR3 reads CASSIGVGGTAGNTIYF. CDR3 in DNA: TGTGCCAGTAGTATAGGGGTTGGCGGGACAGCTGGAAACACCATATATTTT.

CDR3 amino acids: CASSLLQGISNDGYTF. The CDR3 region has the DNA TGTGCCAGCAGCCTCCTACAGGGAATTTCAAACGATGGCTACACCTTC. The chain recombines TRBV9 with TRBJ1-2; D is perhaps TRBD1 (6 bases). The CDR3 has 16 residues. V was cut by 4 bases and J by 6 bases, with 22 bases left in between. CDR1 and CDR2 (germline): SGDLS, YYNGEE.

The genes are TRBV3-1 (or the pseudogene TRBV3-2) and TRBJ2-7, with a tentative D call TRBD2 (5 bases). Germline V CDR1 and CDR2: LGHDT, YNNKEL (reference sequence). Deletions cut 1 base from V and 2 bases from J, with 9 bases between. The CDR3 is 14 amino acids. The CDR3 sequence is CASSQGSGTYEQYF. CDR3 bases: TGTGCCAGCAGCCAAGGTTCCGGGACCTACGAGCAGTACTTC.

Details on this clone: The junction departs from the called germline gene at one end, perhaps through a read error. CDR3 sequence reads: CASSLDLGAGFSNF. The CDR3 DNA reads as TGTGCCAGCAGCTTAGATCTGGGGGCAGGATTCTCCAACTTT. The rearrangement joins TRBV11-2 to TRBJ1-1, with a weak D call TRBD1 (6 bases). Germline CDR1 reads SGHAT; CDR2 reads FQNNGV. CDR3 size: 14 residues.

The chain uses TRBV7-8 and TRBJ1-2; D gene ambiguous. CDR3 length: 14 residues. Trimming left V 1 base short and J 0 bases short, with 6 bases between. The germline gives CDR1 SGHVS, CDR2 FQNEAQ. The CDR3: CASSLDDSNYGYTF. CDR3 in DNA: TGTGCCAGCAGCTTAGACGACTCTAACTATGGCTACACCTTC.

The chain couples TRBV6-5 to TRBJ1-1; 8 nucleotides line up with TRBD1. V was clipped by 6 bases and J by 4 bases; unmatched bases: 7. This CDR3 spans 14 amino acids. Per germline, CDR1 MNHEY and CDR2 SVGAGI. This CDR3 is CASSRDRLGTEAFF. The DNA for the CDR3 is TGTGCCAGCAGCCGGGACAGGTTAGGCACTGAAGCTTTCTTT.

The gene calls are TRBV3-1 (or the pseudogene TRBV3-2) and TRBJ1-6; 9 bases agree with TRBD1. V lost 4 bases and J lost 7; bases outside the gene matches: 5. CDR3 length: 15 amino acids. From germline, CDR1 is LGHDT and CDR2 YNNKEL (reference sequence). In DNA, the CDR3 is TGTGCCAGCAGCCGACAGGGGGGACCGAATTCACCCCTCCACTTT. Translation gives CASSRQGGPNSPLHF.

The gene calls are TRBV19 and TRBJ2-5, with 8 bases lining up with TRBD1. Trimming cost V 3 bases and J 4 bases; bases outside gene matches: 7. The CDR3 runs to 15 residues. Germline CDR1 is LNHDA and CDR2 is SQIVND (reference sequence). CDR3 region: CASSIGQGEGETQYF. For the CDR3, the DNA is TGTGCCAGTAGTATTGGACAGGGAGAGGGAGAGACCCAGTACTTC.

The V gene is TRBV7-9, the J gene TRBJ2-1; TRBD2 agrees at 9 bases. CDR3 length: 16 amino acids. Germline loops: CDR1 SEHNR, CDR2 FQNEAQ (reference sequence). With 5 bases clipped from V and 4 bases from J, the junction kept 9 bases outside the gene matches. The CDR3 loop reads CASSPESGGPYNEQFF. The CDR3 DNA follows: TGTGCCAGCAGCCCCGAGAGCGGGGGGCCATACAATGAGCAGTTCTTC.

CDR3: CASSSLRTGNSYEQYF. CDR3 nucleotides: TGTGCCAGCAGCTCTCTTAGGACAGGGAATTCCTACGAGCAGTACTTC. The J gene is TRBJ2-7, the V gene TRBV11-2; 8 bases are a match to TRBD1. The CDR3 is 16 amino acids. V lost 4 bases and J lost 1; bases outside the gene matches: 9. Germline lookup yields CDR1 SGHAT and CDR2 FQNNGV.

The V and J genes are TRBV7-8 and TRBJ1-2; the D is unclear. V was shortened by 1 base and J by 8 bases, with 8 bases between the two germline ends. The CDR3 has 12 residues. Germline-derived CDR1 and CDR2 are SGHVS and FQNEAQ. In nucleotides, the CDR3 is TGTGCCAGCAGCTTAGGCGGGGAAGGCTACACCTTC. Amino acid sequence: CASSLGGEGYTF.

The rearrangement links TRBV9 to TRBJ1-5; tentatively, D is TRBD1 (6 bases). Trimming shortened V by 0 bases and J by 7 bases, and 11 bases separated the two germline ends. This CDR3 is 14 amino acids long. Germline assignment: CDR1 SGDLS and CDR2 YYNGEE. CDR3: CASSVGSQGQPQHF. The CDR3 nucleotides read TGTGCCAGCAGCGTAGGTAGTCAGGGGCAGCCCCAGCATTTT.

This clone was seen a handful of times. This chain connects TRBV4-1 to TRBJ2-1; TRBD2 matches at 7 bases. The CDR3 extends over 17 amino acids. CDR1 is MGHRA, CDR2 YSYEKL, per germline. The trim removed 0 bases at V and 4 bases at J, leaving 9 bases unmatched. The CDR3 spells CASSQDFSGVVYNEQFF. As DNA, the CDR3 is TGCGCCAGCAGCCAAGATTTCAGCGGGGTGGTTTACAATGAGCAGTTCTTC.

The chain links TRBV19 to TRBJ1-5; D might be TRBD1 (6 bases). The CDR3 has 13 amino acids. V was clipped by 7 bases and J by 7 bases, with 14 bases between them. The germline V gene has CDR1 LNHDA and CDR2 SQIVND (reference sequence). DNA of the CDR3: TGTGCCAGTACCCCTAAGGGGGGGCAGCCCCAGCATTTT. The encoded protein is CASTPKGGQPQHF.